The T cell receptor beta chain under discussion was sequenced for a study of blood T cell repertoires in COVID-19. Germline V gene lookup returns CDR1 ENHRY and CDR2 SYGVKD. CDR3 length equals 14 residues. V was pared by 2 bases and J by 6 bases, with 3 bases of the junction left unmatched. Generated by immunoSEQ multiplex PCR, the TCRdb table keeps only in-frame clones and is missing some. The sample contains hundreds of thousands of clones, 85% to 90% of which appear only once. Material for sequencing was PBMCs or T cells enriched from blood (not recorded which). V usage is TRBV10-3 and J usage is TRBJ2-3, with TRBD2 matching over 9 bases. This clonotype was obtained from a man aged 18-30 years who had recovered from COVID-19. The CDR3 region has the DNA TGTGCCATCAGTGAGGTAGCGGGGGTGGATACGCAGTATTTT. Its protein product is CAISEVAGVDTQYF.